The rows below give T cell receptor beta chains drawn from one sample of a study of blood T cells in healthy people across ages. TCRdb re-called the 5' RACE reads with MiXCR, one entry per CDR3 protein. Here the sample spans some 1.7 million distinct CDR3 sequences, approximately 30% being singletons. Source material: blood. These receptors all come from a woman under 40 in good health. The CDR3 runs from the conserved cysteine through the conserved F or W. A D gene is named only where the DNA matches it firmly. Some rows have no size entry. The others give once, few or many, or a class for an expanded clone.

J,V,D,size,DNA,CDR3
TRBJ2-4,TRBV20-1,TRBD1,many,TGCAGTGCACATGACAGGGGGAAAAACATTCAGTACTTC,CSAHDRGKNIQYF
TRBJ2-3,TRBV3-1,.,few,TGTGCCAGCAGCCCACATACGGGTAGCACAGATACGCAGTATTTT,CASSPHTGSTDTQYF
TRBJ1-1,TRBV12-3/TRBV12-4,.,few,TGTGCCAGCAGTTTTGGGGGTAAGAACACTGAAGCTTTCTTT,CASSFGGKNTEAFF
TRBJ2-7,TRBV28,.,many,TGTGCCAGCAGTCCGACAGGATTCTCCTACGAGCAGTACTTC,CASSPTGFSYEQYF
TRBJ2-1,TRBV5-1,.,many,TGCGCCAGCAGCCCCACCGCTGGATTTCGGGGTCATGAGCAGTTCTTC,CASSPTAGFRGHEQFF
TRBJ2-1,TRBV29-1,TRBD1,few,TGCAGCGGAACACAACGAGACAGGGGGTTCAACAATGAGCAGTTCTTC,CSGTQRDRGFNNEQFF
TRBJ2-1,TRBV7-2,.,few,TGTGCCAGCAGCCATGAACGGATGTACAATGAGCAGTTCTTC,CASSHERMYNEQFF
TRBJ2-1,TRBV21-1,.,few,TGTGCCAGCATCAGAGGGGGCCTTTACAATGAGCAGTTCTTC,CASIRGGLYNEQFF
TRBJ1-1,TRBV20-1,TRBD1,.,TGCAGTACGGGACAGTTCAACACTGAAGCTTTCTTT,CSTGQFNTEAFF
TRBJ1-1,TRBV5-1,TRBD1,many,TGCGCCAGCAGCCCCGGGACAGGGTACACTGAAGCTTTCTTT,CASSPGTGYTEAFF
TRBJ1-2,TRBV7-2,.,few,TGTGCCGGCAGCTTCGTTCGTAGGGCTGGCTACACCTTC,CAGSFVRRAGYTF
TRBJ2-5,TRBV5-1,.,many,TGCGCCAGCAGCCCTCCGAGCGGGTGGTCAAGCGAGACCCAGTACTTC,CASSPPSGWSSETQYF
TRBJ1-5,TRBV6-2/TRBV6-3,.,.,TGTGCCAGCAACCCAACAGGAGTCGATCAGCCCCAGCATTTT,CASNPTGVDQPQHF
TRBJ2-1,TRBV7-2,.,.,TGTGCCAGCAACTCGACTAGAGGCTACTACAATGAGCAGTTCTTC,CASNSTRGYYNEQFF
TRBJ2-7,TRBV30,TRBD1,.,TGTGCCTGGAGTACACAGGGGGCGCGGGAGCAGTACTTC,CAWSTQGAREQYF
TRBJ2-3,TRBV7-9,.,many,TGTGCCAGCAGCTTACCGGACGGCGAGCGAGCAGATACGCAGTATTTT,CASSLPDGERADTQYF
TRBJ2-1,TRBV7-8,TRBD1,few,TGTGCCAGCAGCTCCTACGACAGGGCCGACAATGAGCAGTTCTTC,CASSSYDRADNEQFF
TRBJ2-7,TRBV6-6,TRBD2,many,TGTGCCAGCAGCCAGCCTCTAGCGGGAGTTGTCGAGCAGTACTTC,CASSQPLAGVVEQYF
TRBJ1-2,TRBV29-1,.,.,TGCAGCGTTGAAGATAGGGCCAGCTACACCTTC,CSVEDRASYTF
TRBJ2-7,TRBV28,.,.,TGTGCCAGCAGTTCAGCGACCGAGACCGTTTCCTACGAGCAGTACTTC,CASSSATETVSYEQYF
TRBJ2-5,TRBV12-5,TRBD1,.,TGTGCTAGTGGCAGGGGACAGCTACCAAACCAAGAGACCCAGTACTTC,CASGRGQLPNQETQYF
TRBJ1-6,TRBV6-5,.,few,TGTGCCAGCACCAAGGGGGTCTATAATTCACCCCTCCACTTT,CASTKGVYNSPLHF
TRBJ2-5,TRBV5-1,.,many,TGCGCCAGCAGCTTGTCGGTGGGGGAAGAGACCCAGTACTTC,CASSLSVGEETQYF
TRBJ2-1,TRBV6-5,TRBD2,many,TGTGCCAGCAGCTACCGGACTAGCGGGAGGAATGAGCAGTTCTTC,CASSYRTSGRNEQFF
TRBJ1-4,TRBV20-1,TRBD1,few,TGCAGTGCTAGGGGCCGACAGGGCTATGAAAAACTGTTTTTT,CSARGRQGYEKLFF
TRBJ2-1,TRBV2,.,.,TGTGCCAGCCAACTTAGCGGTGGCTCCTACAATGAGCAGTTCTTC,CASQLSGGSYNEQFF
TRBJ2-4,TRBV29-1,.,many,TGCAGCGTTGACTGGGTTGGGGAAAACATTCAGTACTTC,CSVDWVGENIQYF